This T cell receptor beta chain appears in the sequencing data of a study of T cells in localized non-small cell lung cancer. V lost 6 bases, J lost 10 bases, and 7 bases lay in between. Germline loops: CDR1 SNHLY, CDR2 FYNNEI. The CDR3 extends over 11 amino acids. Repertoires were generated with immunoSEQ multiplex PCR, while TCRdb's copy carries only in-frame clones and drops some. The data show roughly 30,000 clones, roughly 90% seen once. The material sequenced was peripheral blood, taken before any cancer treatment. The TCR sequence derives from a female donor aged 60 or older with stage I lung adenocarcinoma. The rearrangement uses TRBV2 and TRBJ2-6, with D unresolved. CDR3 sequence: CASSGLNVLTF. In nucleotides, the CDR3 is TGTGCCAGCAGCGGCTTGAACGTCCTGACTTTC. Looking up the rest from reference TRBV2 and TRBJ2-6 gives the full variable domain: EPEVTQTPSHQVTQMGQEVILRCVPISNHLYFYWYRQILGQKVEFLVSFYNNEISEKSEIFDDQFSVERPDGSNFTLKIRSTKLEDSAMYFCASSGLNVLTFGAGSRLTVL.